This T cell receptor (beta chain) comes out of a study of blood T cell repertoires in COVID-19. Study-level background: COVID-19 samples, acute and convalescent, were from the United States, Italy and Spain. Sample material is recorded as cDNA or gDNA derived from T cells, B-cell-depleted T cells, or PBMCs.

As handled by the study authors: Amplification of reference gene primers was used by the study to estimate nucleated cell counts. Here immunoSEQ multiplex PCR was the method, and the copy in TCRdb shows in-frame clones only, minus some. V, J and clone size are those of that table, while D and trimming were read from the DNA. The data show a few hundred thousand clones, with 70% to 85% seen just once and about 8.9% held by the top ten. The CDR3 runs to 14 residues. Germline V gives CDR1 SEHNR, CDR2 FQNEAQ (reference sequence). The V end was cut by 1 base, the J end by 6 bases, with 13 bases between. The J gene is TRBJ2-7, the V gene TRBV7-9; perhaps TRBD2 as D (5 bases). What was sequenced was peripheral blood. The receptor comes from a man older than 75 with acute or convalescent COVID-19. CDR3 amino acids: CASSLVSGFREQYF. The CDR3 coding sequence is TGTGCCAGCAGCTTAGTTTCGGGATTCCGCGAGCAGTACTTC.